A selection of T cell receptor beta chains follows, all from one sample in a study of blood T cell repertoires in COVID-19. This table comes from immunoSEQ multiplex PCR, and its TCRdb copy is limited to in-frame clones, with some not included. The data hold about 180,000 clones, with 70% to 85% observed a single time. Specimen: peripheral blood. These receptors originate from a human donor in a cohort sampled during active COVID-19. The CDR3 runs from the conserved cysteine through the conserved F or W. The order of the fields is CDR3 length, J gene, D gene, clone size, V gene, CDR3 protein, CDR3 DNA. The D gene is left open where the match is weak. A row's size may be missing; if present it is once, few, many or a size class.

>14|TRBJ1-5|TRBD1|.|TRBV27
CASSSQGGNQPQHF
TGTGCCAGCAGTTCACAGGGGGGTAATCAGCCCCAGCATTTT
>13|TRBJ1-2|TRBD1|.|TRBV6-5
CAILQGVNYGYTF
TGTGCCATCCTCCAGGGGGTTAACTATGGCTACACCTTC
>15|TRBJ2-7|TRBD1|.|TRBV5-1
CASSPDPGQSYEQYF
TGCGCCAGCAGCCCCGACCCGGGACAGTCCTACGAGCAGTACTTC
>16|TRBJ2-2|.|few|TRBV5-4
CASSLAPWLDTGELFF
TGTGCCAGCAGCTTGGCCCCTTGGCTGGACACCGGGGAGCTGTTTTTT
>14|TRBJ1-1|.|.|TRBV5-1
CASSPGGAHTEAFF
TGCGCCAGCAGCCCGGGGGGGGCCCACACTGAAGCTTTCTTT
>13|TRBJ1-3|.|.|TRBV15
CATSRREGNTIYF
TGTGCCACCAGCAGGAGGGAAGGAAACACCATATATTTT
>11|TRBJ1-1|.|once|TRBV10-3
CAISDGGTAFF
TGTGCCATCAGTGACGGGGGTACAGCTTTCTTT
>16|TRBJ2-5|.|once|TRBV5-1
CASSLGRGHLQETQYF
TGCGCCAGCAGCTTGGGGAGGGGTCACCTTCAAGAGACCCAGTACTTC
>15|TRBJ1-4|.|.|TRBV4-2
CASSLRGEQNEKLFF
TGTGCCAGCAGCCTGCGGGGTGAACAGAATGAAAAACTGTTTTTT
>15|TRBJ2-2|.|.|TRBV5-4
CASSLGGKRDGELFF
TGTGCCAGCAGCTTGGGCGGGAAACGGGACGGGGAGCTGTTTTTT
>15|TRBJ1-4|TRBD1|.|TRBV19
CASSPRTGEREKLFF
TGTGCCAGTAGTCCCCGGACAGGGGAGAGAGAAAAACTGTTTTTT
>16|TRBJ2-7|.|.|TRBV4-1
CASSQDRGLPPYEQYF
TGCGCCAGCAGCCAAGACCGAGGACTTCCACCCTACGAGCAGTACTTC
>12|TRBJ2-7|TRBD1|.|TRBV29-1
CSVRQGPNEQYF
TGCAGCGTGAGACAGGGTCCTAACGAGCAGTACTTC
>14|TRBJ2-5|.|.|TRBV18
CASSQNRVGETQYF
TGTGCCAGCTCACAGAACAGGGTTGGCGAGACCCAGTACTTC
>17|TRBJ1-5|TRBD1|.|TRBV7-9
CASSRGTGRDGNQPQHF
TGTGCCAGCAGCCGAGGGACAGGCCGAGATGGCAATCAGCCCCAGCATTTT
>12|TRBJ2-7|.|.|TRBV4-1
CASSLGGGEQYF
TGCGCCAGCAGCTTAGGCGGTGGCGAGCAGTACTTC
>18|TRBJ2-2|TRBD2|.|TRBV11-3
CASSSTTPGRANTGELFF
TGTGCCAGCAGCTCGACTACTCCAGGGAGGGCGAACACCGGGGAGCTGTTTTTT
>14|TRBJ1-6|.|.|TRBV30
CAWKRTANNSPLHF
TGTGCCTGGAAAAGGACAGCAAATAATTCACCCCTCCACTTT
>14|TRBJ2-3|TRBD2|once|TRBV3-1/TRBV3-2
CASSSGTSADTQYF
TGTGCCAGCAGCTCCGGGACTAGCGCAGATACGCAGTATTTT
>14|TRBJ2-7|.|few|TRBV3-1/TRBV3-2
CASSQDLAGYEQYF
TGTGCCAGCAGCCAAGATCTCGCAGGCTACGAGCAGTACTTC
>15|TRBJ1-1|TRBD1|few|TRBV4-1
CASSQDRALNTEAFF
TGCGCCAGCAGCCAGGACAGGGCACTGAACACTGAAGCTTTCTTT
>16|TRBJ2-3|TRBD2|once|TRBV9
CASSGPLAGGGDTQYF
TGTGCCAGCAGCGGGCCACTAGCGGGGGGTGGAGATACGCAGTATTTT
>15|TRBJ1-4|.|.|TRBV7-9
CASSIGQLDNEKLFF
TGTGCCAGCAGCATTGGACAGTTAGACAATGAAAAACTGTTTTTT
>16|TRBJ2-7|TRBD1|.|TRBV5-1
CASSYSVGTAYGEQYF
TGCGCCAGCAGCTATAGCGTGGGGACAGCTTATGGCGAGCAGTACTTC
>17|TRBJ1-2|.|.|TRBV6-1
CASSAPREGRNNYGYTF
TGTGCCAGCAGTGCCCCAAGGGAGGGAAGGAATAACTATGGCTACACCTTC
>14|TRBJ1-1|.|.|TRBV19
CASSILATNTEAFF
TGTGCCAGTAGTATTCTGGCCACGAACACTGAAGCTTTCTTT
>17|TRBJ2-3|TRBD2|.|TRBV11-2
CASSLGPAGDSTDTQYF
TGTGCCAGCAGCTTAGGACCAGCGGGGGATAGCACAGATACGCAGTATTTT
>19|TRBJ1-2|TRBD1|once|TRBV3-1/TRBV3-2
CASSPSPPGQGLRRKGYTF
TGTGCCAGCAGCCCCTCCCCCCCGGGACAGGGATTAAGGCGTAAGGGCTACACCTTC
>18|TRBJ1-1|.|.|TRBV18
CASSPSRAARDTNTEAFF
TGTGCCAGCTCACCTAGCAGGGCGGCTAGGGACACGAACACTGAAGCTTTCTTT
>14|TRBJ1-2|.|.|TRBV5-1
CASSLERTENGYTF
TGCGCCAGCAGCTTGGAGAGAACAGAAAATGGCTACACCTTC
>15|TRBJ2-5|TRBD1|.|TRBV11-2
CASSLIGTVLETQYF
TGTGCCAGCAGCCTCATAGGGACAGTTCTAGAGACCCAGTACTTC
>14|TRBJ2-7|TRBD1|.|TRBV29-1
CSVGTGYGSYEQYF
TGCAGCGTTGGGACAGGGTACGGGTCCTACGAGCAGTACTTC
>15|TRBJ2-3|.|.|TRBV5-1
CASSLDVGEEDTQYF
TGCGCCAGCAGCTTGGATGTGGGGGAGGAAGATACGCAGTATTTT
>17|TRBJ2-1|TRBD2|.|TRBV9
CASSARLAGGPYNEQFF
TGTGCCAGCAGCGCGAGACTAGCGGGGGGCCCCTACAATGAGCAGTTCTTC
>15|TRBJ1-5|.|.|TRBV7-8
CASSLDRAGNQPQHF
TGTGCCAGCAGCTTAGACAGGGCTGGCAATCAGCCCCAGCATTTT
>15|TRBJ2-7|TRBD2|.|TRBV2
CASSEPGTSGYEQYF
TGTGCCAGCAGTGAACCCGGGACTAGCGGTTACGAGCAGTACTTC
>17|TRBJ2-6|.|.|TRBV5-6
CASSLTTSWSGANVLTF
TGTGCCAGCAGCTTGACCACTTCCTGGTCTGGGGCCAACGTCCTGACTTTC
>15|TRBJ2-3|TRBD1|.|TRBV14
CASSHRTGGTDTQYF
TGTGCCAGCAGCCACCGGACAGGGGGCACAGATACGCAGTATTTT
>13|TRBJ2-1|.|.|TRBV6-5
CASSTLGDNEQFF
TGTGCCAGCAGCACCCTAGGGGACAATGAGCAGTTCTTC
>16|TRBJ2-7|.|once|TRBV18
CASSPTGGPLSYEQYF
TGTGCCAGCTCACCCACCGGGGGGCCCCTCTCCTACGAGCAGTACTTC